This T cell receptor (beta chain) was profiled in a study of blood T cell repertoires in COVID-19. This clone was counted only a few times. The V and J ends lost 5 bases and 5 bases respectively, with 15 bases between them. The CDR3 length is 14 residues. Germline V lookup: CDR1 MDHEN, CDR2 SYDVKM. TCRdb keeps only in-frame clones here, not all; method: immunoSEQ multiplex PCR. Of roughly 400,000 clones in the sample, about nine tenths were seen once. The study assigned cohorts using participant-reported clinical history. Two negative PCRs, clearance, or symptom resolution had been documented for recovered Cohort 3 donors.

The material sequenced was PBMCs or T cells enriched from blood (not recorded which). This sequence joins TRBV28 and TRBJ1-2; D remains unclear. The sequence derives from a man between 18 and 29 years old who had recovered from COVID-19. The CDR3 DNA reads TGTGCCAGCAGTCTTCCCCGGAGCCCTTATGGCTACACCTTC. As protein: CASSLPRSPYGYTF.